Shown below are 28 T cell receptor beta chains from a single sample sequenced in a study of human T cells and chemical hapten exposure. Blood, whole and unfractionated, served as the source for total RNA extraction. MiXCR was run by TCRdb on the 5' RACE reads, yielding one entry per CDR3 protein. The sample carries about 140,000 distinct CDR3 sequences, 4.1% recorded once. The receptors derive from a female donor in good health.

This clonotype was detected many times. V usage is TRBV18 and J usage is TRBJ1-1, with D hard to call. The V end lost 3 bases, the J end lost 0 bases, and 8 bases lay between the germline ends. The CDR3 extends over 14 amino acids. Germline lookup yields CDR1 KGHSH and CDR2 LQKENI. The CDR3 DNA sequence: TGTGCCAGCTCACCGGCAGCCCTGAACACTGAAGCTTTCTTT. It specifies CASSPAALNTEAFF.

This clonotype was seen repeatedly, ten times or more. The genes are TRBV7-9 and TRBJ1-1; 8 bases are a match to TRBD1. Germline V gene lookup returns CDR1 SEHNR and CDR2 FQNEAQ (reference sequence). V gave up 5 bases and J gave up 5 bases; unmatched junction bases: 7. CDR3 length equals 14 residues. Written as DNA, the CDR3 is TGTGCCAGCAGCCGACAGGGGCCGGAAACTGAAGCTTTCTTT. It translates to CASSRQGPETEAFF.

This clonotype was seen at least ten times. The gene calls are TRBV28 and TRBJ1-1, with 10 bases that match TRBD1. V gave up 6 bases and J gave up 4 bases; unmatched junction bases: 8. The germline gives CDR1 MDHEN, CDR2 SYDVKM. CDR3 length equals 15 residues. The CDR3 DNA reads TGTGCCAGCAGCCCTGGGACAGGGGTTACCACTGAAGCTTTCTTT. Amino acid sequence: CASSPGTGVTTEAFF. Based on the CDR3 plus reference TRBV28 and TRBJ1-1, the full variable domain is DVKVTQSSRYLVKRTGEKVFLECVQDMDHENMFWYRQDPGLGLRLIYFSYDVKMKEKGDIPEGYSVSREKKERFSLILESASTNQTSMYLCASSPGTGVTTEAFFGQGTRLTVV.

The rearrangement links TRBV4-3 to TRBJ2-7; D may be TRBD1 (6 bases). The CDR3 has 14 residues. The V end was cut by 3 bases, the J end by 0 bases, with 9 bases between. Germline V gene sequence: CDR1 LGHNA, CDR2 YSLEER. CDR3 sequence: CASSHSRGSYEQYF. DNA of the CDR3: TGCGCCAGCAGCCATAGCAGGGGCTCCTACGAGCAGTACTTC.

Ten or more counts support this clonotype. CDR3 region: CASSQREGGRTDTQYF. In nucleotides, the CDR3 is TGTGCCAGCAGCCAAAGAGAGGGGGGGCGGACAGATACGCAGTATTTT. The rearrangement uses TRBV3-1 and TRBJ2-3; D possibly corresponds to TRBD2 (7 bases). V lost 2 bases and J 3 bases, leaving 15 bases between the germline ends. CDR3 size: 16 residues. CDR1 is LGHDT and CDR2 is YNNKEL in the germline V gene (reference sequence).

This clonotype has at least ten counts. This rearrangement joins TRBV7-2 to TRBJ2-7; tentative D call: TRBD1 (5 bases). The CDR3 has 16 amino acids. With 1 base removed from V and 2 bases from J, the gap between germline ends came to 15 bases. Germline CDR1 SGHTA, CDR2 FQGNSA. The CDR3 loop reads CASSLEGFAETYEQYF. The CDR3 DNA reads TGTGCCAGCAGCTTAGAGGGGTTTGCGGAGACCTACGAGCAGTACTTC.

The chain joins TRBV7-2 to TRBJ1-4; the match to TRBD1 covers 7 bases. In germline, CDR1 is SGHTA, CDR2 FQGNSA. This CDR3 is 15 amino acids long. V was pared by 1 base and J by 4 bases, with 3 bases of the junction left unmatched. The CDR3 DNA reads as TGTGCCAGCAGCTTAGAGGACAGGTATAATGAAAAACTGTTTTTT. The encoded protein is CASSLEDRYNEKLFF.

The sample holds many counts of this clonotype. J is TRBJ2-2 and V is TRBV3-1; TRBD1 matches 12 bases. There are 18 residues in the CDR3. Looked up from germline, CDR1 is LGHDT and CDR2 is YNNKEL (reference sequence). V lost 6 bases to trimming and J lost 0 bases; unmatched junction nucleotides: 8. The CDR3 region has the DNA TGTGCCAGCAGTTTGACCGGGACAGGGGGCGCGAACACCGGGGAGCTGTTTTTT. It specifies CASSLTGTGGANTGELFF.

This clonotype was detected ten times or more. The chain uses TRBV20-1 and TRBJ1-1; D gene unclear. This CDR3 comprises 11 residues. Germline-derived CDR1 and CDR2 are DFQATT and SNEGSKA (reference sequence). The V end was cut by 3 bases, the J end by 6 bases, with 8 bases between. Written as DNA, the CDR3 is TGCAGTGCTAGGCAGGACCCTGAAGCTTTCTTT. Encoded protein: CSARQDPEAFF.

This clonotype showed up just a few times. The chain uses TRBV20-1 and TRBJ2-7; D gene unclear. There are 11 residues in the CDR3. V lost 6 bases to trimming and J lost 2 bases, with 8 bases between them. The germline gives CDR1 DFQATT, CDR2 SNEGSKA (reference sequence). The CDR3 region is CSATRAYEQYF. The CDR3 DNA reads TGCAGTGCCACAAGAGCCTACGAGCAGTACTTC.

This clonotype was picked up many times. The chain uses TRBV11-3 and TRBJ2-1; 8 bases line up with TRBD1. The ends lost 6 bases at V and 8 bases at J; junction bases unmatched: 12. Germline V gene data show CDR1 as SGHNT and CDR2 as YENEEA. This CDR3 is 15 amino acids long. The CDR3 loop is CASSLGAQGADEQFF. The CDR3 coding sequence is TGTGCCAGCAGTCTAGGGGCGCAGGGGGCGGATGAGCAGTTCTTC.

This clonotype was recorded many times. This chain links TRBV29-1 with TRBJ1-1; no clear D. CDR1 is SQVTM, CDR2 ANQGSEA, per germline. Trimming left V 7 bases short and J 1 base short, with 7 bases between. The CDR3 spans 11 residues. CDR3 nucleotide sequence: TGCAGCGCGGACGGGAACACTGAAGCTTTCTTT. Its translation: CSADGNTEAFF.

This clonotype was observed at least ten times. V is TRBV28 and J is TRBJ2-1; TRBD1 or TRBD2 may be the D gene (6 bases each). The germline V and J ends were trimmed by 1 base and 12 bases, with 16 bases remaining between them. From germline, CDR1 is MDHEN and CDR2 SYDVKM. The CDR3 contains 14 residues. This CDR3 is CASSLSGAHDWQFF. CDR3 coding DNA: TGTGCCAGCAGTTTATCGGGGGCCCACGACTGGCAGTTCTTC. Filled out from reference TRBV28 and TRBJ2-1, the complete variable domain reads DVKVTQSSRYLVKRTGEKVFLECVQDMDHENMFWYRQDPGLGLRLIYFSYDVKMKEKGDIPEGYSVSREKKERFSLILESASTNQTSMYLCASSLSGAHDWQFFGPGTRLTVL.

This clonotype was observed many times. This chain uses TRBV4-2 with TRBJ2-7; D possibly corresponds to TRBD1 (6 bases). This CDR3 has 15 amino acids. Deletions cut 1 base from V and 6 bases from J, with 16 bases between. CDR1 is LGHNA, CDR2 YNFKEQ, per germline. The CDR3 bases are TGTGCCAGCAGCCAAGGTGAAGGGTGGGGGCGCGAGCAGTACTTC. This codes for CASSQGEGWGREQYF.

In this sample, this clonotype turned up many times. This chain uses TRBV7-3 with TRBJ2-5; TRBD1 agrees at 9 bases. Germline assignment: CDR1 SGHTA and CDR2 FQGTGA. V shed 5 bases and J 4 bases; nucleotides not matched to a gene: 8. CDR3 length: 15 residues. CDR3 sequence (DNA): TGTGCCAGCAGCCAGGGACAGGGATTGGGAGAGACCCAGTACTTC. Its translation: CASSQGQGLGETQYF.

At least ten counts were recorded for this clonotype. The chain combines TRBV19 with TRBJ1-5; D not certain. Trimming left V 7 bases short and J 0 bases short, with 13 bases between. CDR1 is LNHDA and CDR2 is SQIVND in the germline V gene (reference sequence). This CDR3 has 15 amino acids. The CDR3 reads CASNWALYSNQPQHF. For the CDR3, the DNA is TGTGCCAGTAATTGGGCGTTATATAGCAATCAGCCCCAGCATTTT.

This clonotype occurred a few times. The rearrangement uses TRBV29-1 and TRBJ2-1; D is perhaps TRBD1 (5 bases). Germline V gene sequence: CDR1 SQVTM, CDR2 ANQGSEA. CDR3 length equals 15 residues. The V end was cut by 5 bases, the J end by 0 bases, with 14 bases between. The CDR3 DNA is TGCAGCGTTTTGGGGCTCTCAAGCTCCTACAATGAGCAGTTCTTC. Its protein product is CSVLGLSSSYNEQFF.

With regard to this clonotype: This may arise from a read error, as a much more abundant clone is one base away. V usage is TRBV7-9 and J usage is TRBJ2-3; a weak D match, TRBD2 (5 bases). V was shortened by 10 bases and J by 5 bases, with 16 bases between the two germline ends. The length of the CDR3 is 13 residues. CDR1 is SEHNR and CDR2 is FQNEAQ in the germline V gene (reference sequence). CDR3 region: CATQRLPLDTQYF. In DNA, the CDR3 is TGTGCCACTCAACGACTACCGCTAGATACGCAGTATTTT.

This clonotype was detected ten times or more. This chain links TRBV5-1 with TRBJ1-1, with D possibly being TRBD1 (5 bases). The V gene's germline CDR1 is SGHRS and CDR2 YFSETQ. The CDR3 is 15 residues long. V was pared by 1 base and J by 6 bases, with 16 bases between. In DNA, the CDR3 is TGCGCCAGCAGCTTGTATCTGGGTGGGGGAGCTGAAGCTTTCTTT. Translated, it gives CASSLYLGGGAEAFF.

This clonotype appeared many times. V usage is TRBV29-1 and J usage is TRBJ2-7; D possibly corresponds to TRBD1 (5 bases). Germline V CDR1 and CDR2: SQVTM, ANQGSEA. V was pared by 6 bases and J by 6 bases, with 9 bases between. The CDR3 runs to 10 residues. The DNA of the CDR3 is TGCAGCGTGGGTGGGGCCGAGCAGTACTTC. Protein sequence: CSVGGAEQYF.

This clonotype has ten or more counts. The rearrangement links TRBV2 to TRBJ1-1; a possible D gene is TRBD1 (5 bases). Trimming removed 2 bases at V and 10 bases at J, with 14 bases between. CDR3 length: 13 amino acids. Germline V lookup: CDR1 SNHLY, CDR2 FYNNEI. The CDR3 DNA follows: TGTGCCAGCAGTGAAAAGTCACCTAGGGGAGCTTTCTTT. Encoded protein: CASSEKSPRGAFF.

This chain links TRBV28 with TRBJ1-1; 8 positions agree with TRBD1. Germline values: CDR1 MDHEN, CDR2 SYDVKM. The CDR3 consists of 14 residues. Losses at the gene ends were 5 bases for V and 6 bases for J; bases not matched to a gene: 8. The chain's CDR3 is CASSSPDRVAEAFF. Here the CDR3 DNA reads TGTGCCAGCAGTAGCCCGGACAGGGTCGCTGAAGCTTTCTTT.

This clonotype was detected many times. This chain connects TRBV6-4 to TRBJ2-3; tentatively, D is TRBD2 (6 bases). The germline V and J ends were trimmed by 8 bases and 6 bases, with 15 bases remaining between them. The CDR3 loop spans 13 amino acids. Germline CDR1 is MRHNA and CDR2 is SNTAGT. DNA of the CDR3: TGTGCCAGCTCTCCTTCTAGCGCCGATACGCAGTATTTT. Its protein product is CASSPSSADTQYF.

There are many counts of this clonotype. The V gene is TRBV2, the J gene TRBJ2-7, with D possibly being TRBD1 (6 bases). The V end was cut by 2 bases, the J end by 3 bases, with 17 bases between. Germline-derived CDR1 and CDR2 are SNHLY and FYNNEI. The CDR3 runs 16 residues. This CDR3 reads CASSESLAGEIYEQYF. The CDR3 DNA reads TGTGCCAGCAGTGAAAGTTTAGCAGGGGAAATCTACGAGCAGTACTTC.

This clonotype appeared many times. The gene calls are TRBV4-3 and TRBJ1-2; tentatively, D is TRBD1 (5 bases). CDR3 length: 18 residues. Deletions cut 0 bases from V and 5 bases from J, with 22 bases between. Per the germline V gene, CDR1 is LGHNA and CDR2 is YSLEER. Written as DNA, the CDR3 is TGCGCCAGCAGCCAAGATCAGAGGGGCGCGGGGCTAGGATATGGCTACACCTTC. It codes for CASSQDQRGAGLGYGYTF.

V gene TRBV3-1 combines with J gene TRBJ2-7; possibly TRBD2 for D (5 bases). Germline V gives CDR1 LGHDT, CDR2 YNNKEL (reference sequence). V gave up 1 base and J gave up 4 bases, with 11 bases separating them. The CDR3 has 14 amino acids. CDR3 bases: TGTGCCAGCAGCCAAGCCTCTAGCAGTTACGAGCAGTACTTC. It codes for CASSQASSSYEQYF.

This clonotype was seen ten or more times. The chain has TRBV20-1 and TRBJ1-4; D call uncertain. CDR1 is DFQATT and CDR2 is SNEGSKA in the germline V gene (reference sequence). The CDR3 is 18 residues long. Trimming pared 0 bases from V and 0 bases from J, leaving 17 bases between. The CDR3 loop reads CSAREHSTFVATNEKLFF. For the CDR3, the DNA is TGCAGTGCTAGAGAGCACAGCACCTTCGTTGCAACTAATGAAAAACTGTTTTTT.

There are many counts of this clonotype. The gene calls are TRBV6-1 and TRBJ2-3, with TRBD1 as a possible D gene (5 bases). Germline assignment: CDR1 MNHNS and CDR2 SASEGT. This CDR3 has 17 amino acids. V was shortened by 8 bases and J by 2 bases, with 23 bases between the two germline ends. This chain's CDR3 is CASAPPNGAINTDTQYF. In nucleotides, the CDR3 is TGTGCCAGCGCCCCTCCCAATGGGGCAATAAACACAGATACGCAGTATTTT.